Reported below is one T cell receptor beta chain. Study processing details: Amplification from reference gene primers served as the basis for estimated nucleated cell counts. Only in-frame clones appear in the TCRdb table, and some are missing; sequencing was by immunoSEQ multiplex PCR. V, J and clone size were drawn from that table, and D and trimming were deduced from the DNA. The table includes 390,000 or so clones, 80% to 90% detected once. Trimming removed 0 bases at V and 2 bases at J, with 7 bases between. The CDR3 has 14 residues. The germline CDR1 and CDR2 sequences are MNHEY and SVGAGI. The data originate from a study of blood T cell repertoires in COVID-19.

The sequence was obtained from a young woman with active or convalescent COVID-19. The chain links TRBV6-5 to TRBJ2-5, with D hard to call. Sequencing was performed on peripheral blood. CDR3 region: CASSYSIGQETQYF. DNA of the CDR3: TGTGCCAGCAGTTACTCGATCGGTCAAGAGACCCAGTACTTC.